Described below is a single T cell receptor (beta chain) sequence and its context. The sample is drawn from a study of T cell changes during pregnancy in multiple sclerosis. Sequenced by immunoSEQ multiplex PCR; TCRdb stores in-frame clones only, minus some. The repertoire includes around 80,000 clones, around 92% of them detected once, and 2.6% sits in the top ten. J gave up 0 bases and V 3 bases, and 13 bases lay outside the gene matches. This CDR3 has 18 residues. Per the germline V gene, CDR1 is MDHEN and CDR2 is SYDVKM. V gene TRBV28 combines with J gene TRBJ2-7, with 8 bases aligning to TRBD1. The TCR comes from a female donor with multiple sclerosis, enrolled in a pregnancy study. The specimen comprised peripheral blood, sampled before pregnancy. The DNA of the CDR3 is TGTGCCAGCAGTTTTCTGTTTCGGGACAGGCGATTCTCCTACGAGCAGTACTTC. This codes for CASSFLFRDRRFSYEQYF.